One and the same sample provided the 21 T cell receptor beta chains below, sequenced in a study of cytomegalovirus exposure and HLA in healthy donors. Primers for the PCR totalled 60 Vbeta and 13 Jbeta. Some clones are missing from TCRdb's copy, which holds only in-frame ones; the method was immunoSEQ multiplex PCR. Among 150,000 to 200,000 clones listed, about 80% were seen once. The source material was PBMCs. The receptors shown here come from a woman aged 18-35 years in good health and CMV-seropositive.

The genes are TRBV29-1 and TRBJ1-1; TRBD1 might be the D (5 bases). Germline values: CDR1 SQVTM, CDR2 ANQGSEA. The CDR3 contains 13 residues. The germline V and J ends were trimmed by 6 bases and 6 bases, with 17 bases remaining between them. The CDR3 sequence: CSVRESGIPEAFF. CDR3 nucleotides: TGCAGCGTAAGGGAATCAGGGATTCCTGAAGCTTTCTTT.

The chain links TRBV5-4 to TRBJ1-6; 7 bases are shared with TRBD1. Germline values: CDR1 SGHNT, CDR2 YYREEE (reference sequence). V lost 4 bases and J lost 8; bases outside the gene matches: 3. The CDR3 is 13 amino acids. The CDR3 sequence: CASSRQGDSPLHF. The DNA of the CDR3 is TGTGCCAGCAGCAGACAGGGAGATTCACCCCTCCACTTT. The full variable domain, completed using reference TRBV5-4 and TRBJ1-6, is ETGVTQSPTHLIKTRGQQVTLRCSSQSGHNTVSWYQQALGQGPQFIFQYYREEENGRGNFPPRFSGLQFPNYSSELNVNALELDDSALYLCASSRQGDSPLHFGNGTRLTVT.

The chain joins TRBV5-1 to TRBJ2-3; 7 nucleotides agree with TRBD1. Germline V gene data show CDR1 as SGHRS and CDR2 as YFSETQ. The CDR3 has 16 amino acids. V lost 4 bases to trimming and J lost 0 bases; unmatched junction nucleotides: 8. CDR3 sequence: CASSPRTGLSTDTQYF. For the CDR3, the DNA is TGCGCCAGCAGCCCACGGACAGGTCTAAGCACAGATACGCAGTATTTT.

J is TRBJ2-5 and V is TRBV5-1; D unresolved. The CDR3 spans 14 residues. V lost 7 bases, J lost 2 bases, and 15 bases lay in between. Germline CDR1 is SGHRS and CDR2 is YFSETQ. The CDR3 loop reads CASARGGEQETQYF. The CDR3 DNA reads as TGCGCCAGCGCGCGTGGCGGCGAACAAGAGACCCAGTACTTC.

The chain is built from TRBV7-9 and TRBJ1-4; D remains ambiguous. Trimming left V 6 bases short and J 0 bases short, with 8 bases between. CDR3 length equals 14 residues. Germline CDR1 is SEHNR and CDR2 is FQNEAQ (reference sequence). CDR3 DNA sequence: TGTGCCAGCAGTTTCGGTGCAACTAATGAAAAACTGTTTTTT. Its protein is CASSFGATNEKLFF.

The chain recombines TRBV13 with TRBJ2-7; the D is unclear. V lost 0 bases and J 1 base, leaving 10 bases between the germline ends. Per the germline V gene, CDR1 is PRHDT and CDR2 is FYEKMQ (reference sequence). This CDR3 comprises 15 residues. CDR3 nucleotides: TGTGCCAGCAGCTTAGGCCAGCTCGGGTCCTACGAGCAGTACTTC. It translates to CASSLGQLGSYEQYF.

The V call is TRBV29-1, the J call TRBJ1-1; 7 bases are shared with TRBD1. The CDR3 runs 13 residues. Per the germline V gene, CDR1 is SQVTM and CDR2 is ANQGSEA. The trim removed 7 bases at V and 1 base at J, leaving 6 bases unmatched. Here the CDR3 DNA reads TGCAGCGCATCAAGGGACAGGAACACTGAAGCTTTCTTT. Encoded protein: CSASRDRNTEAFF. The variable domain in full, completed from reference TRBV29-1 and TRBJ1-1, reads SAVISQKPSRDICQRGTSLTIQCQVDSQVTMMFWYRQQPGQSLTLIATANQGSEATYESGFVIDKFPISRPNLTFSTLTVSNMSPEDSSIYLCSASRDRNTEAFFGQGTRLTVV.

The chain couples TRBV29-1 to TRBJ2-5; 7 bases map to TRBD2. The CDR3 extends over 12 amino acids. Trimming removed 5 bases from V and 3 bases from J; junction bases left unmatched: 3. CDR1 and CDR2 (germline): SQVTM, ANQGSEA. The CDR3 loop reads CSVLGGEETQYF. The CDR3 nucleotides read TGCAGCGTTCTGGGGGGGGAAGAGACCCAGTACTTC.

The chain couples TRBV30 to TRBJ2-2; possible D gene TRBD2, 5 bases. The CDR3 sequence is 15 residues long. V lost 0 bases to trimming and J lost 1 base, with 9 bases between them. Germline V CDR1 and CDR2: GTSNPN, SVGIG (reference sequence). The CDR3 DNA is TGTGCCTGGAGTGTGGACTGGAAGAACACCGGGGAGCTGTTTTTT. This gives the protein CAWSVDWKNTGELFF.

A single count supports this clone. This chain uses TRBV2 with TRBJ1-2; no definite D call. V gave up 3 bases and J gave up 0 bases, with 8 bases separating them. This CDR3 comprises 14 residues. Per the germline V gene, CDR1 is SNHLY and CDR2 is FYNNEI. This CDR3 reads CASSEGLANYGYTF. The DNA for the CDR3 is TGTGCCAGCAGTGAGGGCTTAGCTAACTATGGCTACACCTTC.

The J gene is TRBJ2-5, the V gene TRBV5-8; TRBD2 is a possible D gene (7 bases). Per germline, CDR1 SGHTS and CDR2 YDEGEE. V was clipped by 0 bases and J by 0 bases, with 9 bases between them. The CDR3 length is 15 residues. CDR3 DNA: TGTGCCAGCAGCTTGGAAGGGGGGGACCAAGAGACCCAGTACTTC. It specifies CASSLEGGDQETQYF. Using reference TRBV5-8 and TRBJ2-5 for the parts outside the CDR3, the full variable domain is EAGVTQSPTHLIKTRGQQATLRCSPISGHTSVYWYQQALGLGLQFLLWYDEGEERNRGNFPPRFSGRQFPNYSSELNVNALELEDSALYLCASSLEGGDQETQYFGPGTRLLVL.

J is TRBJ2-2 and V is TRBV7-9, with a possible D match to TRBD1 (5 bases). The germline V and J ends were trimmed by 6 bases and 6 bases, with 11 bases remaining between them. There are 13 residues in the CDR3. Germline-derived CDR1 and CDR2 are SEHNR and FQNEAQ (reference sequence). The CDR3 reads CASREQGSGELFF. In nucleotides, the CDR3 is TGTGCCAGCAGGGAGCAGGGTTCCGGGGAGCTGTTTTTT. The full variable domain, completed using reference TRBV7-9 and TRBJ2-2, is DTGVSQNPRHKITKRGQNVTFRCDPISEHNRLYWYRQTLGQGPEFLTYFQNEAQLEKSRLLSDRFSAERPKGSFSTLEIQRTEQGDSAMYLCASREQGSGELFFGEGSRLTVL.

This chain connects TRBV7-9 to TRBJ2-1; D not certain. The CDR3 sequence is 11 residues long. CDR1 is SEHNR and CDR2 is FQNEAQ in the germline V gene (reference sequence). With 3 bases removed from V and 7 bases from J, the gap between germline ends came to 4 bases. The CDR3 coding sequence is TGTGCCAGCAGCTTGGAGAATGAGCAGTTCTTC. It translates to CASSLENEQFF.

The chain links TRBV19 to TRBJ2-7; the D gene is possibly TRBD1 (6 bases). This CDR3 is 15 amino acids long. Trimming removed 5 bases at V and 6 bases at J, with 20 bases between. The V gene's germline CDR1 is LNHDA and CDR2 SQIVND (reference sequence). The CDR3 nucleotides are TGTGCCAGTAGTCCTTCACTCTCAGGGGTGCGCGAGCAGTACTTC. This translates into CASSPSLSGVREQYF.

The DNA for the CDR3 is TGTGCCATCAGTGACCCGACAGCCCCTAACTATGGCTACACCTTC. The encoded protein is CAISDPTAPNYGYTF. The rearrangement joins TRBV10-3 to TRBJ1-2; perhaps TRBD1 as D (5 bases). CDR1 and CDR2 from the germline V gene are ENHRY and SYGVKD. V lost 3 bases, J lost 0 bases, and 11 bases lay in between. This CDR3 has 15 residues.

The chain couples TRBV7-3 to TRBJ2-1; TRBD2 might be the D (7 bases). There are 15 residues in the CDR3. The germline V gene has CDR1 SGHTA and CDR2 FQGTGA. Trimming stripped 5 bases from V and 7 bases from J, with 18 bases between. In DNA, the CDR3 is TGTGCCAGCAGCAGCCAAGGGGGGGGGAGGAATGAGCAGTTCTTC. As protein: CASSSQGGGRNEQFF.

In its sample, this clone was seen once. The chain combines TRBV29-1 with TRBJ1-1, with D possibly being TRBD1 (6 bases). Looked up from germline, CDR1 is SQVTM and CDR2 is ANQGSEA. This CDR3 is 13 amino acids long. V was pared by 5 bases and J by 5 bases, with 15 bases between. This CDR3 is CSVRQVRGTEAFF. The CDR3 DNA reads as TGCAGCGTTAGACAGGTGAGGGGAACTGAAGCTTTCTTT.

The chain recombines TRBV7-9 with TRBJ1-1, with 7 bases aligning to TRBD1. V shed 2 bases, J shed 6 bases, and the junction held 12 bases outside the gene matches. The CDR3 sequence is 16 residues long. Germline values: CDR1 SEHNR, CDR2 FQNEAQ (reference sequence). DNA for the CDR3: TGTGCCAGCAGCTTACCCACAGGGGCTAGTTCATCTGAAGCTTTCTTT. Translating gives CASSLPTGASSSEAFF.

The chain carries TRBV5-1 and TRBJ2-1, with 10 bases lining up with TRBD2. The CDR3 sequence is 16 residues long. Germline trimming cut 0 bases from V and 4 bases from J; bases unmatched to any gene: 4. The V gene's germline CDR1 is SGHRS and CDR2 YFSETQ. In DNA, the CDR3 is TGCGCCAGCAGCTTGGGATTAGCGGGGGGATACAATGAGCAGTTCTTC. It codes for CASSLGLAGGYNEQFF.

This clone came up once. This chain uses TRBV30 with TRBJ1-6; 11 bases map to TRBD1. After removal of 4 bases from V and 9 bases from J, the junction contained 5 bases not matched to a gene. This CDR3 comprises 14 residues. The V gene's germline CDR1 is GTSNPN and CDR2 SVGIG (reference sequence). The CDR3: CAWKKGTGGSPLHF. CDR3 bases: TGTGCCTGGAAAAAGGGGACAGGGGGTTCACCCCTCCACTTT. The whole variable domain, remainder taken from reference TRBV30 and TRBJ1-6, is SQTIHQWPATLVQPVGSPLSLECTVEGTSNPNLYWYRQAAGRGLQLLFYSVGIGQISSEVPQNLSASRPQDRQFILSSKKLLLSDSGFYLCAWKKGTGGSPLHFGNGTRLTVT.

J is TRBJ2-5 and V is TRBV7-2, with 8 bases identical to TRBD2. This CDR3 spans 14 amino acids. Losses at the gene ends were 5 bases for V and 5 bases for J; bases not matched to a gene: 7. CDR1 and CDR2 from the germline V gene are SGHTA and FQGNSA. The CDR3 nucleotides read TGTGCCAGCAGCCCCCGGGGGGGCTTGGAGACCCAGTACTTC. Translated: CASSPRGGLETQYF.